This T cell receptor (beta chain) was obtained from a study of regulatory T cells in long-lasting Graves disease. The time point is: newly diagnosed GD, antithyroid drugs for less than 3 months. Following extraction of RNA from PBMCs, that RNA was used to make the TCR library. The CDR3 has 19 residues. The trim removed 6 bases at V and 1 base at J, leaving 14 bases unmatched. The germline V gene encodes CDR1 LNHDA and CDR2 SQIVND (reference sequence). iRepertoire HTBI primers and Arm-PCR of CDR3 regions built TCR beta libraries. Per the original methods: Gene usage covered 62 TRBV and more than twelve TRBJ segments. TCRdb analysed the multiplex PCR reads with MiXCR anew, one entry per CDR3 protein. It is TCRdb's table, rather than the study itself, that gives the V and J calls and clone size. The sample lists around 470,000 distinct CDR3 sequences, 14% occurring once. This same sample was also part of a study on T cells in Graves' hyperthyroidism and ophthalmopathy. From that study: The HTBI primer set served for first-round RT-PCR of the TCR CDR3.

The sequence was collected from a woman aged 45 to 65 with Graves disease. This rearrangement joins TRBV19 to TRBJ2-2; 10 bases match TRBD2. The sequencing used peripheral blood mononuclear cells (PBMCs), collected at new diagnosis, from a patient treated with antithyroid drugs. CDR3 in DNA: TGTGCCAGTAGCCCACTTCCGGGACTAGCGATCAAGAACACCGGGGAGCTGTTTTTT. This gives the protein CASSPLPGLAIKNTGELFF.